This TCR beta chain was captured by sequencing in a study of identifying expanded T cells in peripheral blood. General observations from the study: Across healthy donors, higher total template counts meant significantly greater approximately 2-week count variance. Differentially abundant clones: about 1.3 between replicates, about 15 at 2 to 3 weeks, less than 20 at four.

Profiled with immunoSEQ multiplex PCR; TCRdb holds only in-frame clones, not every one. The table records some 90,000 clones, 88% of them present only once. During the collection period, no donor immune events like infections were recorded. As for this clone: Its antigen is unknown.

The CDR3 is made up of 13 amino acids. Germline V CDR1 and CDR2: LNHDA, SQIVND (reference sequence). With 5 bases removed from V and 6 bases from J, the gap between germline ends came to 12 bases. The V and J genes are TRBV19 and TRBJ2-3; TRBD1 might be the D (5 bases). Input material: blood. The TCR originated in a person aged 18 to 70 in good health. CDR3 sequence: CASSSRRVDTQYF. The DNA for the CDR3 is TGTGCCAGTAGTTCCCGCAGGGTTGATACGCAGTATTTT.